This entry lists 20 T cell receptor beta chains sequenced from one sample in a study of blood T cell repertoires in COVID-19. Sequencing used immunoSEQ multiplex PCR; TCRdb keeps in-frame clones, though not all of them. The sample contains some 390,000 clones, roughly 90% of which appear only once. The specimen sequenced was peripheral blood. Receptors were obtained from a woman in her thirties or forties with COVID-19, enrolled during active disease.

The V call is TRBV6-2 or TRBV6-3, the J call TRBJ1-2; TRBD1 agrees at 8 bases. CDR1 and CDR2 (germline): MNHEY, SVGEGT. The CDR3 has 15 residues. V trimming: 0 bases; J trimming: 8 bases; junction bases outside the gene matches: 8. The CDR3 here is CASSYSAGGVSGYTF. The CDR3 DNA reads TGTGCCAGCAGTTACTCGGCAGGGGGCGTCTCCGGCTACACCTTC.

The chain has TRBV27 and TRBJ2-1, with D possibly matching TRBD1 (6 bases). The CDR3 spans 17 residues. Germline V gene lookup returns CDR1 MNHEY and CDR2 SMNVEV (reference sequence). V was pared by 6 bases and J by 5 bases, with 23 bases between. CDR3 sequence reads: CASSLLLGASKHNEQFF. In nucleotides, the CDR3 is TGTGCCAGCAGCCTTCTCTTGGGGGCTAGTAAACACAATGAGCAGTTCTTC.

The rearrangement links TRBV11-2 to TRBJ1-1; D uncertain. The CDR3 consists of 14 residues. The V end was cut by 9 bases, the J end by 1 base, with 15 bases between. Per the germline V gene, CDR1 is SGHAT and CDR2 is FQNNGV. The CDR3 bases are TGTGCCAGTATGCGGGGTCGGCAGAACACTGAAGCTTTCTTT. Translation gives CASMRGRQNTEAFF.

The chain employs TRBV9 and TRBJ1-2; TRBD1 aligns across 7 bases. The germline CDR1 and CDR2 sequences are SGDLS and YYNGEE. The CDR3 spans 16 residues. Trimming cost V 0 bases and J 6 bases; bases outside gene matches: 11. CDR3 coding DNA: TGTGCCAGCAGCGTAGCTGATTTGACAGGGATGAATGGCTACACCTTC. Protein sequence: CASSVADLTGMNGYTF.

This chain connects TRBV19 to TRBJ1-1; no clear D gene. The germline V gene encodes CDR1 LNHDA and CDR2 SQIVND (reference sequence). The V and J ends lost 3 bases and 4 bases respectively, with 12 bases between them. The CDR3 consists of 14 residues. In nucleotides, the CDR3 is TGTGCCAGTAGTATTACGGGTCGAAGCACTGAAGCTTTCTTT. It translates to CASSITGRSTEAFF.

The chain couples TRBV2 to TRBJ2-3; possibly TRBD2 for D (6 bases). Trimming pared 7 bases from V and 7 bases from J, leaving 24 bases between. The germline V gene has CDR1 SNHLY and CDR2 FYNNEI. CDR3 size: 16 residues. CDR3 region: CASTFGRVDGGYTQYF. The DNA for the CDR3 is TGTGCCAGCACCTTCGGGCGGGTCGACGGGGGATATACGCAGTATTTT.

The CDR3 reads CASSLDPHSTDTQYF. CDR3 nucleotide sequence: TGTGCCAGCAGCTTAGATCCCCACTCGACAGATACGCAGTATTTT. J is TRBJ2-3 and V is TRBV7-2; unclear D gene. Trimming removed 1 base at V and 3 bases at J, with 11 bases between. CDR3 size: 15 residues. CDR1 and CDR2 (germline): SGHTA, FQGNSA.

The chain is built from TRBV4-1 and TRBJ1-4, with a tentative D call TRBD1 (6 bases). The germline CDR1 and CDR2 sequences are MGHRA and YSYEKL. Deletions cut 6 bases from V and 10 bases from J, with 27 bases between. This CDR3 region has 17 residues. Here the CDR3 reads CASRTPGGGRQEVKLFF. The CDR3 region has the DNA TGCGCCAGCAGGACCCCCGGGGGGGGGCGCCAGGAAGTAAAACTGTTTTTT.

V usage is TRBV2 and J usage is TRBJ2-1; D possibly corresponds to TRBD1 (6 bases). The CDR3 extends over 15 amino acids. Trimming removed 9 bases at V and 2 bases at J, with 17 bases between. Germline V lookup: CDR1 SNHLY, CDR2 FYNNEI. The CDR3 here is CASGRGQQAYNEQFF. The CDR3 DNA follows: TGTGCCAGTGGCCGCGGACAGCAGGCCTACAATGAGCAGTTCTTC. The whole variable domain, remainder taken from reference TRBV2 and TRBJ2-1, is EPEVTQTPSHQVTQMGQEVILRCVPISNHLYFYWYRQILGQKVEFLVSFYNNEISEKSEIFDDQFSVERPDGSNFTLKIRSTKLEDSAMYFCASGRGQQAYNEQFFGPGTRLTVL.

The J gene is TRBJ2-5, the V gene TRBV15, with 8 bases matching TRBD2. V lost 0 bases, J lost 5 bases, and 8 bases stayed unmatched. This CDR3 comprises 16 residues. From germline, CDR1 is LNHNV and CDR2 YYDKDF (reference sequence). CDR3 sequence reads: CATSRDQASGWETQYF. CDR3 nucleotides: TGTGCCACCAGCAGAGATCAGGCTAGCGGGTGGGAGACCCAGTACTTC.

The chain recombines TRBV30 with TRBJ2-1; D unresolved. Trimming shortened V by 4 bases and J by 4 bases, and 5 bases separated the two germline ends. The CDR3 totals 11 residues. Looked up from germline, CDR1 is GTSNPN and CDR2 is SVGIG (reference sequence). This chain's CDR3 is CAWIYYNEQFF. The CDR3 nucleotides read TGTGCCTGGATATATTACAATGAGCAGTTCTTC.

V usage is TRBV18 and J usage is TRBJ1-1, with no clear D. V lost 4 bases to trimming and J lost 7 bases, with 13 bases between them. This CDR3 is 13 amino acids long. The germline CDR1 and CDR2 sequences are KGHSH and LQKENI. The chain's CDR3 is CASSRRYSDEAFF. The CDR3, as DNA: TGTGCCAGCTCACGCAGATATTCAGATGAAGCTTTCTTT.

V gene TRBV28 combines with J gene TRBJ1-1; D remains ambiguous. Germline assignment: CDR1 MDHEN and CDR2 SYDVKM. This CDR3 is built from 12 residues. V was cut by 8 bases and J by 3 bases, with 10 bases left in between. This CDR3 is CASWPGDTEAFF. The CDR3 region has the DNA TGTGCCAGCTGGCCCGGGGACACTGAAGCTTTCTTT.

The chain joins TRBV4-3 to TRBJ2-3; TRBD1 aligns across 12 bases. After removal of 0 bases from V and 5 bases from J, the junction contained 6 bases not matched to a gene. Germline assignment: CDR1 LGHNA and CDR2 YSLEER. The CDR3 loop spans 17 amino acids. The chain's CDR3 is CASSQEGGTGGRDTQYF. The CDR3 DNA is TGCGCCAGCAGCCAAGAAGGGGGGACAGGGGGCAGAGATACGCAGTATTTT.

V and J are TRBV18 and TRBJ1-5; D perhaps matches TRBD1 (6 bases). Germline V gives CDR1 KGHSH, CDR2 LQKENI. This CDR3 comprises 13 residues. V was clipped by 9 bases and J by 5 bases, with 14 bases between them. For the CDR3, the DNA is TGTGCCAGTCTACAGGGTATAGATCAGCCCCAGCATTTT. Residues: CASLQGIDQPQHF. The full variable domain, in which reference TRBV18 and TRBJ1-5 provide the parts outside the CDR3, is NAGVMQNPRHLVRRRGQEARLRCSPMKGHSHVYWYRQLPEEGLKFMVYLQKENIIDESGMPKERFSAEFPKEGPSILRIQQVVRGDSAAYFCASLQGIDQPQHFGDGTRLSIL.

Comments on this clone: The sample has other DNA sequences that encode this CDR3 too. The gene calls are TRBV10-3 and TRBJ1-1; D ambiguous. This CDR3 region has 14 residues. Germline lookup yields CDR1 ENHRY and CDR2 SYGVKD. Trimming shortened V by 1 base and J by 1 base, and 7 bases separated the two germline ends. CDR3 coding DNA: TGTGCCATCAGTGAGTTGGCAGGGAACACTGAAGCTTTCTTT. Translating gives CAISELAGNTEAFF.

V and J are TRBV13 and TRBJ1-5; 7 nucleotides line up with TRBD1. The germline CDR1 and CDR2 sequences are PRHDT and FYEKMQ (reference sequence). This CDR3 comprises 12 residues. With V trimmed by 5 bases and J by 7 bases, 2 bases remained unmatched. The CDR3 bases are TGTGCCAGCAGCGCCAGGGGGCAGCCCCAGCATTTT. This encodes CASSARGQPQHF. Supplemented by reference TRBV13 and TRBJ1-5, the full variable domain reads AAGVIQSPRHLIKEKRETATLKCYPIPRHDTVYWYQQGPGQDPQFLISFYEKMQSDKGSIPDRFSAQQFSDYHSELNMSSLELGDSALYFCASSARGQPQHFGDGTRLSIL.

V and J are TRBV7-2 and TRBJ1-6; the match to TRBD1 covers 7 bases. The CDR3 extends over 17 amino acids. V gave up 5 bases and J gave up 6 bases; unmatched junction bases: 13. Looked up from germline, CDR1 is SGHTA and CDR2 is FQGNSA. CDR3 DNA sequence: TGTGCCAGCAGCCCCTCGACAGGGTGGACCATTAATTCACCCCTCCACTTT. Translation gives CASSPSTGWTINSPLHF. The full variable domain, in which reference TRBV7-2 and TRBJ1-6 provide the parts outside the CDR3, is GAGVSQSPSNKVTEKGKDVELRCDPISGHTALYWYRQSLGQGLEFLIYFQGNSAPDKSGLPSDRFSAERTGGSVSTLTIQRTQQEDSAVYLCASSPSTGWTINSPLHFGNGTRLTVT.

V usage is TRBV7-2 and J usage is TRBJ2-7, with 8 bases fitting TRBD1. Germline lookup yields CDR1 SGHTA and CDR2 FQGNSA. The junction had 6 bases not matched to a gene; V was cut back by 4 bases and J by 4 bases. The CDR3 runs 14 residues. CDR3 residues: CASSSRQGRYEQYF. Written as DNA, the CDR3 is TGTGCCAGCAGCTCCAGACAGGGGCGTTACGAGCAGTACTTC. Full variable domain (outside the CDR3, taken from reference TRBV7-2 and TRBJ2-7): GAGVSQSPSNKVTEKGKDVELRCDPISGHTALYWYRQSLGQGLEFLIYFQGNSAPDKSGLPSDRFSAERTGGSVSTLTIQRTQQEDSAVYLCASSSRQGRYEQYFGPGTRLTVT.

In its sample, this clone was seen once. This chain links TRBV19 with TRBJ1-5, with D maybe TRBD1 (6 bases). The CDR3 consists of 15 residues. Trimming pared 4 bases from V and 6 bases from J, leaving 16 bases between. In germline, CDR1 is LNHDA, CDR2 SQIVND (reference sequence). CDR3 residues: CASSKGHLVGQPQHF. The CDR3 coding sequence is TGTGCCAGTAGTAAGGGACACCTAGTTGGTCAGCCCCAGCATTTT.